This T cell receptor beta chain appears in the sequencing data of a study of Tregs in tolerant kidney transplant recipients. The CDR3 covers 16 residues. Trimming cost V 0 bases and J 6 bases, with 19 bases left between them. From germline, CDR1 is SGHNT and CDR2 YYREEE (reference sequence). Profiled with immunoSEQ multiplex PCR; TCRdb holds only in-frame clones, not every one. The sample carries about 83,000 clones, nearly 98% recorded once. This specimen was CD4+ T cells from blood, taken before the transplant. This rearrangement joins TRBV5-4 to TRBJ2-7; possibly TRBD2 for D (6 bases). This TCR derives from a human donor who received a combined kidney and bone marrow transplant. CDR3 nucleotide sequence: TGTGCCAGCAGCTTGGCCGGGTGGCGGGAATCAGTCGAGCAGTACTTC. Its translation: CASSLAGWRESVEQYF.